Listed below are T cell receptor beta chains from one sample, sequenced in a study of cytomegalovirus exposure and HLA in healthy donors. The protocol was immunoSEQ multiplex PCR, while the TCRdb copy is restricted to in-frame clones and leaves out a portion. The sample holds some 200,000 clones, over 65% seen once. Sequencing was carried out using PBMCs. These receptor sequences come from a woman in her 30s in good health and CMV-seronegative. CDR3s include the opening cysteine and the closing phenylalanine or tryptophan. A D gene is named only where the DNA matches it firmly. The size field is filled for only some rows; it gives once, few, many or a size class.

d_call j_call clone_size v_call cdr3_nt cdr3_aa
NA TRBJ2-7 once TRBV15 TGTGCCACCAGCAGAGGCGGTTCGTCCGGGGACGAGCAGTACTTC CATSRGGSSGDEQYF
NA TRBJ1-2 NA TRBV4-1 TGCGCCAGCAGCCAGGTTGGGGGGACTGGCTACACCTTC CASSQVGGTGYTF
NA TRBJ1-4 NA TRBV5-1 TGCGCCAGCAGCTTGGCCGGGGCAACTAATGAAAAACTGTTTTTT CASSLAGATNEKLFF
NA TRBJ2-7 NA TRBV7-9 TGTGCCAGCAGCCCCCCGGGACACTACGAGCAGTACTTC CASSPPGHYEQYF
TRBD1 TRBJ2-5 NA TRBV5-4 TGTGCCAGCAGCTCTACACAGGGGGCTGGAGAGACCCAGTACTTC CASSSTQGAGETQYF
NA TRBJ1-1 few TRBV27 TGTGCCAGCAGTGGGAGGGATACTGAAGCTTTCTTT CASSGRDTEAFF
NA TRBJ1-1 NA TRBV5-1 TGCGCCAGCAGCTTGTACCAAGGGGCCACTGAAGCTTTCTTT CASSLYQGATEAFF
NA TRBJ2-5 NA TRBV2 TGTGCCAGCAGTTTCAGAGGGGAGACCCAGTACTTC CASSFRGETQYF
TRBD2 TRBJ2-7 once TRBV29-1 TGCAGCGTTCAAATTGGGAGGGGCCCCTACGAGCAGTACTTC CSVQIGRGPYEQYF
NA TRBJ1-2 NA TRBV2 TGTGCCAGCAGTGTCGACAGGTGGAACTATGGCTACACCTTC CASSVDRWNYGYTF
TRBD1 TRBJ1-2 NA TRBV10-3 TGTGCCACCGGGACAGGGGCTTTAGACTATGGCTACACCTTC CATGTGALDYGYTF
NA TRBJ2-1 NA TRBV6-6 TGTGCCAGCAGCCACTCCCTGCACAATGAGCAGTTCTTC CASSHSLHNEQFF
NA TRBJ2-3 NA TRBV6-5 TGTGCCAGCAGTTCCACCATGACAGGACGCACAGATACGCAGTATTTT CASSSTMTGRTDTQYF
NA TRBJ1-5 NA TRBV6-1 TGTGCCAGCAGTGAAGGGACAGCGTATAGCAATCAGCCCCAGCATTTT CASSEGTAYSNQPQHF
NA TRBJ2-1 once TRBV5-1 TGCGCCAGCAGCTTCCAAGCGGGTACAATCAATGAGCAGTTCTTC CASSFQAGTINEQFF
NA TRBJ2-5 NA TRBV19 TGTGCCAGTAGGGCGGCAGCGGCGAACCAAGAGACCCAGTACTTC CASRAAAANQETQYF
TRBD1 TRBJ1-4 NA TRBV9 TGTGCCAGCAGCCCGACGGGACAGAGTAATGAAAAACTGTTTTTT CASSPTGQSNEKLFF